This T cell receptor beta chain comes out of a study of T cell changes during pregnancy in multiple sclerosis. This CDR3 is 18 amino acids long. Germline loops: CDR1 MGHRA, CDR2 YSYEKL. The ends lost 0 bases at V and 3 bases at J; junction bases unmatched: 9. Profiling relied on immunoSEQ multiplex PCR, and the TCRdb table lists in-frame clones only, not all of them. This table has some 77,000 clones, roughly 91% appearing once. This receptor was obtained from a female donor in good health, enrolled as a control in a pregnancy study. Sample: peripheral blood, taken after pregnancy. The chain is built from TRBV4-1 and TRBJ2-7; TRBD2 agrees at 12 bases. CDR3 residues: CASSQDRLAGAPFYEQYF. The DNA of the CDR3 is TGCGCCAGCAGCCAAGATAGACTAGCGGGGGCCCCCTTCTACGAGCAGTACTTC.